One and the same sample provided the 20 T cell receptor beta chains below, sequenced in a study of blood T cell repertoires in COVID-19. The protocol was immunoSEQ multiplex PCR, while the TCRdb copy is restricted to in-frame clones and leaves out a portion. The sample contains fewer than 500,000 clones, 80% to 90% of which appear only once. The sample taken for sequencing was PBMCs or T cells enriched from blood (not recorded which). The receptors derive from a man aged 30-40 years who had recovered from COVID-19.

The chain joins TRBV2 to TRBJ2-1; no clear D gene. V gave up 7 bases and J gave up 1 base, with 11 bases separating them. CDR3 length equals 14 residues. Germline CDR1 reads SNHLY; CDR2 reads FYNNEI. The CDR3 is CASNTKTSYNEQFF. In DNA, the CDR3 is TGTGCCAGCAATACTAAGACTTCCTACAATGAGCAGTTCTTC.

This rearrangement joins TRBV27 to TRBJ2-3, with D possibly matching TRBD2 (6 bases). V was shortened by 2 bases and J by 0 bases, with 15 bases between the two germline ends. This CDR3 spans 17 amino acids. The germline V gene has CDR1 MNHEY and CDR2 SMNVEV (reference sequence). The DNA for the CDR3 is TGTGCCAGCAGTTTAAAGGGAGCGGGTCTTAGCACAGATACGCAGTATTTT. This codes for CASSLKGAGLSTDTQYF.

As DNA, the CDR3 is TGTGCCAGCAGTTTAGGACTAGCGGGAGATGAGCAGTTCTTC. Translation gives CASSLGLAGDEQFF. V gene TRBV28 combines with J gene TRBJ2-1; TRBD2 matches 13 bases. V lost 2 bases to trimming and J lost 8 bases; unmatched junction nucleotides: 0. CDR1 and CDR2 from the germline V gene are MDHEN and SYDVKM. The CDR3 has 14 residues.

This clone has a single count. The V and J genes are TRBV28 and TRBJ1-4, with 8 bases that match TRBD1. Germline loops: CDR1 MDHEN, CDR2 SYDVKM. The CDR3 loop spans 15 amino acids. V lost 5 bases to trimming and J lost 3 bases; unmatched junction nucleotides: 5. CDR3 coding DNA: TGTGCCAGCAGTATCCAGGGGGCGGCTAATGAAAAACTGTTTTTT. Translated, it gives CASSIQGAANEKLFF.

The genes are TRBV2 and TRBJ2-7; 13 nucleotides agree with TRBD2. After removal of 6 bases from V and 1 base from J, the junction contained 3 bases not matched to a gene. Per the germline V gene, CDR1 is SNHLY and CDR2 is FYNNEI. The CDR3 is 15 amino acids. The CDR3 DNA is TGTGCCAGCAGCGGACTAGCGGGAGTGTCCTACGAGCAGTACTTC. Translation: CASSGLAGVSYEQYF.

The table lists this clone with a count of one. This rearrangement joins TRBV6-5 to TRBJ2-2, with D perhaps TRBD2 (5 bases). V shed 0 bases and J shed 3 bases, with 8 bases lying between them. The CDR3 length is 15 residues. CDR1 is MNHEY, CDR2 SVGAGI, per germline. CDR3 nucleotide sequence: TGTGCCAGCAGTTACTCGAGACTACACACCGGGGAGCTGTTTTTT. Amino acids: CASSYSRLHTGELFF.

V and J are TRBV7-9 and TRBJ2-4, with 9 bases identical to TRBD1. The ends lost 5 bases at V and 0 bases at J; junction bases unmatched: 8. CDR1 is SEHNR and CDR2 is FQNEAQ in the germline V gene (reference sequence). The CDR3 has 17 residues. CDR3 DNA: TGTGCCAGCAGCCCGATCGGGACAGGGCTAGCCAAAAACATTCAGTACTTC. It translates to CASSPIGTGLAKNIQYF. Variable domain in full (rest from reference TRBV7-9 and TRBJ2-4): DTGVSQNPRHKITKRGQNVTFRCDPISEHNRLYWYRQTLGQGPEFLTYFQNEAQLEKSRLLSDRFSAERPKGSFSTLEIQRTEQGDSAMYLCASSPIGTGLAKNIQYFGAGTRLSVL.

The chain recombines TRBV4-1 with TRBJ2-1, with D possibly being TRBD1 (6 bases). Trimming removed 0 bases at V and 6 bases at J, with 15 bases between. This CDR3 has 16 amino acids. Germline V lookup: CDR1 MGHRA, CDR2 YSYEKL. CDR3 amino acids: CASSQDTTGSRNEQFF. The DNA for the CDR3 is TGCGCCAGCAGCCAAGATACAACAGGGAGTCGCAATGAGCAGTTCTTC.

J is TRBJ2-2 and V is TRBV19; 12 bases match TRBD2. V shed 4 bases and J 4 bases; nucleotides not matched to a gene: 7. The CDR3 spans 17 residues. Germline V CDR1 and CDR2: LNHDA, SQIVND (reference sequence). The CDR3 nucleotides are TGTGCCAGTAGTAACCTACTAGCGGGAGGAGCCACCGGGGAGCTGTTTTTT. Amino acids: CASSNLLAGGATGELFF.

The CDR3 DNA is TGCCGAGGGGACGGGAGTCCCTCCTACGAGCAGTACTTC. It specifies CRGDGSPSYEQYF. The chain employs TRBV29-1 and TRBJ2-7; tentative D call: TRBD2 (6 bases). The CDR3 contains 13 residues. Per the germline V gene, CDR1 is SQVTM and CDR2 is ANQGSEA.

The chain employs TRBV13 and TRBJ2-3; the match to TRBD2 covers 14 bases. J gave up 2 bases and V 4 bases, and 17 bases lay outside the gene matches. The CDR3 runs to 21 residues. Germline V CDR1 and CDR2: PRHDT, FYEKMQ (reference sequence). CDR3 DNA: TGTGCCAGCAGCTGCACCCCCGGGACTAGCGGGAGTGTGGTTGCCACAGATACGCAGTATTTT. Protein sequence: CASSCTPGTSGSVVATDTQYF.

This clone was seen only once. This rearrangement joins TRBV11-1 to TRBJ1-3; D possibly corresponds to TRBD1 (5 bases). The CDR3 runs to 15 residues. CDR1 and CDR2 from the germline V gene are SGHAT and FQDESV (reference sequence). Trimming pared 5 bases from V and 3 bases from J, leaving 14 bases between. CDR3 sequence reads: CASSPEGVLGNTIYF. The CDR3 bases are TGTGCCAGCAGCCCGGAAGGGGTTCTTGGAAACACCATATATTTT.

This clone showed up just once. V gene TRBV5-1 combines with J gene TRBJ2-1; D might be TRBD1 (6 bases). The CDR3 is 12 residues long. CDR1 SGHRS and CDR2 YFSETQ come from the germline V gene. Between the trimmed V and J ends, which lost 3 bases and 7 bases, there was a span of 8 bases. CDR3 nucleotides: TGCGCCAGCAGCTCGGACAGTAATGAGCAGTTCTTC. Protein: CASSSDSNEQFF. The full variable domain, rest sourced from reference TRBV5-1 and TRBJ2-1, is KAGVTQTPRYLIKTRGQQVTLSCSPISGHRSVSWYQQTPGQGLQFLFEYFSETQRNKGNFPGRFSGRQFSNSRSEMNVSTLELGDSALYLCASSSDSNEQFFGPGTRLTVL.

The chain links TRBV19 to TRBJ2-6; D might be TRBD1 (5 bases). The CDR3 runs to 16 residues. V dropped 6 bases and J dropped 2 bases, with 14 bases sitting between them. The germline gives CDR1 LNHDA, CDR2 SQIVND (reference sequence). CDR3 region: CASSQQDLPGANVLTF. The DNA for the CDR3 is TGTGCCAGTAGCCAACAGGATTTGCCTGGGGCCAACGTCCTGACTTTC.

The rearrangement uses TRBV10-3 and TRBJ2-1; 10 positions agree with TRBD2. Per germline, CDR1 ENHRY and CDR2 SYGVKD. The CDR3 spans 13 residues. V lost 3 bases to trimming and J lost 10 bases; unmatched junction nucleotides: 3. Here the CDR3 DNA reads TGTGCCATCAGTGATTTAGCGGGGGGAGAGCAGTTCTTC. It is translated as CAISDLAGGEQFF.

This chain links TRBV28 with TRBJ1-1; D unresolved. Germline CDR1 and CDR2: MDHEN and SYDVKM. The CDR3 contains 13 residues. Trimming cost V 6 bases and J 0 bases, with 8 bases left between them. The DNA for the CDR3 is TGTGCCAGCAGGTCGGGGATGAACACTGAAGCTTTCTTT. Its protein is CASRSGMNTEAFF.

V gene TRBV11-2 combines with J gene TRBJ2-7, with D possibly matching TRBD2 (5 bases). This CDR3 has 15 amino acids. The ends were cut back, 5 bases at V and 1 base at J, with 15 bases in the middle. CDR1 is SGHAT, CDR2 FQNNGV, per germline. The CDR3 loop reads CASSPNPGESYEQYF. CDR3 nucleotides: TGTGCCAGCAGCCCCAATCCCGGGGAGTCCTACGAGCAGTACTTC.

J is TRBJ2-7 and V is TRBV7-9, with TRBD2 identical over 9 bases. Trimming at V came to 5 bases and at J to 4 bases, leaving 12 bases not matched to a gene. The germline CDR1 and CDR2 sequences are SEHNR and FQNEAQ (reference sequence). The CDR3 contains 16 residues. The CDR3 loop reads CASSTGLARPGYEQYF. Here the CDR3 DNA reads TGTGCCAGCAGCACAGGACTAGCGAGGCCAGGATACGAGCAGTACTTC.

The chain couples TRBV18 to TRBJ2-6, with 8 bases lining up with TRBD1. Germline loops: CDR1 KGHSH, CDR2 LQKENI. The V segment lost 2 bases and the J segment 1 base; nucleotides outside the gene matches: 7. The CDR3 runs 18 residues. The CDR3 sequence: CASSPAAGGVSGANVLTF. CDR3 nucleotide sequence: TGTGCCAGCTCACCAGCGGCAGGGGGCGTATCTGGGGCCAACGTCCTGACTTTC. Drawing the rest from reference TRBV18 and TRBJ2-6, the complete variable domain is NAGVMQNPRHLVRRRGQEARLRCSPMKGHSHVYWYRQLPEEGLKFMVYLQKENIIDESGMPKERFSAEFPKEGPSILRIQQVVRGDSAAYFCASSPAAGGVSGANVLTFGAGSRLTVL.

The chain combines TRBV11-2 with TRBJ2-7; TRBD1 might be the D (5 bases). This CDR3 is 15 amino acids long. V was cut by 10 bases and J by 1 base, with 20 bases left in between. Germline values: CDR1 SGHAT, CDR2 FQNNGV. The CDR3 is CATFSIQGLSYEQYF. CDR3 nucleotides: TGTGCCACCTTTTCTATCCAGGGTTTATCCTACGAGCAGTACTTC.